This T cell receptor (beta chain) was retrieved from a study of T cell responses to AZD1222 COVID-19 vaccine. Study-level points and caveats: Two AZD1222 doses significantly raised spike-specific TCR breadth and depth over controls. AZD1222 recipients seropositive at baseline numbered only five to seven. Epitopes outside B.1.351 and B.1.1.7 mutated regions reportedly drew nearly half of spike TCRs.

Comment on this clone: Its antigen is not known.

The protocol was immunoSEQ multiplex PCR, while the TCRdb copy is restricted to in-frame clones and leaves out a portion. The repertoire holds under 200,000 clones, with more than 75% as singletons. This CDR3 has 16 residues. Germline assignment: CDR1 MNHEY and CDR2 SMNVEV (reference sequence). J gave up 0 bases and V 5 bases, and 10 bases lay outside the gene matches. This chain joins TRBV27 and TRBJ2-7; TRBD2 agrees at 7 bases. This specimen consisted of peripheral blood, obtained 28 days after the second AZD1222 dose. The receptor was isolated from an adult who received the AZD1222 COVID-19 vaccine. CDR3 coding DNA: TGTGCCAGCAGTGAACTAGCGCACAGAAACTCCTACGAGCAGTACTTC. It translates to CASSELAHRNSYEQYF.